This TCR beta chain came from a study of cytomegalovirus exposure and HLA in healthy donors. The study, taken as a whole, reports: For cytomegalovirus status, the classifier reportedly gave diagnoses with high specificity and sensitivity.

Regarding this clone: The antigen is not known.

PCR employed 60 Vbeta and 13 Jbeta primers. Only in-frame clones appear in the TCRdb table, and some are missing; sequencing was by immunoSEQ multiplex PCR. Here the sample spans over 100,000 clones, roughly 78% being singletons. The sample consisted of PBMCs. The clonotype comes from a man aged 25-40 years in good health and CMV-seronegative.

The CDR3 region is CASRKQSRGDFEQYF. Written as DNA, the CDR3 is TGTGCCAGCCGAAAACAATCCAGGGGGGACTTCGAGCAGTACTTC. V and J are TRBV27 and TRBJ2-7; the D gene is possibly TRBD1 (7 bases). The CDR3 runs to 15 residues. V lost 8 bases to trimming and J lost 6 bases, with 23 bases between them. Germline V gene lookup returns CDR1 MNHEY and CDR2 SMNVEV (reference sequence).